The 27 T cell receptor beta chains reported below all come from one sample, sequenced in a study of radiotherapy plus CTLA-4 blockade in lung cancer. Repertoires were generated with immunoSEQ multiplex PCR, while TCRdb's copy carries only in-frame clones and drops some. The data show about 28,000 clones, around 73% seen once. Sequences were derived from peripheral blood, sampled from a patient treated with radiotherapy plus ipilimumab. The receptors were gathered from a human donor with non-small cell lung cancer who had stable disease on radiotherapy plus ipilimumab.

Written as DNA, the CDR3 is TGCGCCAGCAGCCAAGGAGCGACAGGGTACGTTCATCAGCCCCAGCATTTT. Encoded protein: CASSQGATGYVHQPQHF. The chain couples TRBV4-1 to TRBJ1-5; TRBD1 matches at 7 bases. Germline CDR1 and CDR2: MGHRA and YSYEKL. The CDR3 loop spans 17 amino acids. J lost 5 bases, V lost 1 base, and 11 bases had no gene match.

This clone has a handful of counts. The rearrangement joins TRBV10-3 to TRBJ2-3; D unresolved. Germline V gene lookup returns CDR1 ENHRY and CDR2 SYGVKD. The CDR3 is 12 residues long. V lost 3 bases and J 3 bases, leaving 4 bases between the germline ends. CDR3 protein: CAISDRTDTQYF. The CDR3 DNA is TGTGCCATCAGTGATCGTACAGATACGCAGTATTTT.

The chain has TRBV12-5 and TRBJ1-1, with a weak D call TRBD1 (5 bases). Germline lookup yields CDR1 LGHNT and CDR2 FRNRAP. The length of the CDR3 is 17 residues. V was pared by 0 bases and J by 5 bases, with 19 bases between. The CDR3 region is CASGLVPSQGLRTEAFF. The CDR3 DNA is TGTGCTAGTGGTTTGGTACCCTCGCAGGGATTGAGAACTGAAGCTTTCTTT.

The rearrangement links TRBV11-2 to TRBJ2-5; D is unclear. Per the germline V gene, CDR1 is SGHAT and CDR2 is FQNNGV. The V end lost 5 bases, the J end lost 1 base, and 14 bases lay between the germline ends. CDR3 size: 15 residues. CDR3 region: CASSPRSGRQETQYF. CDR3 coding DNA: TGTGCCAGCAGCCCAAGGTCGGGTCGCCAAGAGACCCAGTACTTC.

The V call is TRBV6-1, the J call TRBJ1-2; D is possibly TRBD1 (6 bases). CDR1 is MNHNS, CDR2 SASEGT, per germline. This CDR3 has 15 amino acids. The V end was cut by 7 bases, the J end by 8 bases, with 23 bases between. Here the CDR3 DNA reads TGTGCCAGCACTTCGATCGGGACACCTAAGGAGGGCTACACCTTC. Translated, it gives CASTSIGTPKEGYTF.

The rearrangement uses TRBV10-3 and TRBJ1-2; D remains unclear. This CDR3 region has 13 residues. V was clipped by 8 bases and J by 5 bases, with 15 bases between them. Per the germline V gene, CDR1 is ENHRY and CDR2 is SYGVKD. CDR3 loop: CAIGLQENYGYTF. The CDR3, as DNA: TGTGCCATCGGTCTTCAGGAAAATTATGGCTACACCTTC.

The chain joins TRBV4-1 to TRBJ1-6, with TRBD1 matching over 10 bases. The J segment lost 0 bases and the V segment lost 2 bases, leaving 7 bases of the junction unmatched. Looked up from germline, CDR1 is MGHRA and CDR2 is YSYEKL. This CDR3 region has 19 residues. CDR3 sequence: CASSQYRQGASSYNSPLHF. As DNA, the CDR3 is TGCGCCAGCAGCCAATATAGACAGGGGGCGAGCTCCTATAATTCACCCCTCCACTTT.

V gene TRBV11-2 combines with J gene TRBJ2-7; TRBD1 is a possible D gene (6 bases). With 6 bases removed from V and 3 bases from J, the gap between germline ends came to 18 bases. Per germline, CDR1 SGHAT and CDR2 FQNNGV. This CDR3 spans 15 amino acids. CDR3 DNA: TGTGCCAGCAGAACTTTCCGGGACATAAACTACGAGCAGTACTTC. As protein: CASRTFRDINYEQYF.

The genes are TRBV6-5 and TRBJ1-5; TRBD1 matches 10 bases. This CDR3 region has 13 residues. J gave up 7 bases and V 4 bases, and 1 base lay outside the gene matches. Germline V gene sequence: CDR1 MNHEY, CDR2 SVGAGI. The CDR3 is CASSWDRGQPQHF. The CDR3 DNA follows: TGTGCCAGCAGTTGGGACAGGGGCCAGCCCCAGCATTTT.

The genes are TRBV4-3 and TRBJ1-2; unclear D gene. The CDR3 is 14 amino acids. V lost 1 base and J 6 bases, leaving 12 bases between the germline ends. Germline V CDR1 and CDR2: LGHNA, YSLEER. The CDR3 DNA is TGCGCCAGCAGCCAAGTGCGAGGTATCAATGGCTACACCTTC. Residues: CASSQVRGINGYTF.

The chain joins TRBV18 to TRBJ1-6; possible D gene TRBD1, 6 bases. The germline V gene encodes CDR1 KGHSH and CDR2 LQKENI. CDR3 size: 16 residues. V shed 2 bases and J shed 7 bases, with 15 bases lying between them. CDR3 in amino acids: CASSPEQGGLNSPLHF. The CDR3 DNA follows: TGTGCCAGCTCACCAGAACAGGGAGGGCTCAATTCACCCCTCCACTTT.

The CDR3 region is CASTRGGAYGYTF. CDR3 sequence (DNA): TGTGCCAGTACCCGCGGGGGGGCTTATGGCTACACCTTC. The genes are TRBV19 and TRBJ1-2; D might be TRBD1 (6 bases). Trimming pared 7 bases from V and 5 bases from J, leaving 14 bases between. CDR3 length: 13 amino acids. Germline lookup yields CDR1 LNHDA and CDR2 SQIVND (reference sequence).

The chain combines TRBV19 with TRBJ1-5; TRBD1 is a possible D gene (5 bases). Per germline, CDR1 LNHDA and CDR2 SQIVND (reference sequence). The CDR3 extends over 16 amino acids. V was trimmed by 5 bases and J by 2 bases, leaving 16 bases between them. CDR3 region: CASSGAFLGGNQPQHF. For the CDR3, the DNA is TGTGCCAGTAGTGGGGCGTTCCTAGGAGGCAATCAGCCCCAGCATTTT. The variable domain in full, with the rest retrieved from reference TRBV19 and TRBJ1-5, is DGGITQSPKYLFRKEGQNVTLSCEQNLNHDAMYWYRQDPGQGLRLIYYSQIVNDFQKGDIAEGYSVSREKKESFPLTVTSAQKNPTAFYLCASSGAFLGGNQPQHFGDGTRLSIL.

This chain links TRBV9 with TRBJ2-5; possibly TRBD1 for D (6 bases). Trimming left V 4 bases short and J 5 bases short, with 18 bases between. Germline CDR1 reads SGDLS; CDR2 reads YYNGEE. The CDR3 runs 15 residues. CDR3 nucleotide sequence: TGTGCCAGCAGCCCTAGAGGGACAACCCGGGAGACCCAGTACTTC. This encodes CASSPRGTTRETQYF.

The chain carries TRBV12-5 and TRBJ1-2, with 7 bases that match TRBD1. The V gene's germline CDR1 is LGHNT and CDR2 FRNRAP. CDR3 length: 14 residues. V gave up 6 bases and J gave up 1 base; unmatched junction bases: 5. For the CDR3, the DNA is TGTGCTAGTGGCCAGGGACAGAGTAACTATGGCTACACCTTC. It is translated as CASGQGQSNYGYTF.

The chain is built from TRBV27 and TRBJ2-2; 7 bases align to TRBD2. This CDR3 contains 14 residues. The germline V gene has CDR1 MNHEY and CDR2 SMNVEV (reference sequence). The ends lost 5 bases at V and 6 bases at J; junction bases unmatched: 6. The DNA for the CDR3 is TGTGCCAGCAGTACACTAGCGAGGCCCGGGGAGCTGTTTTTT. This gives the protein CASSTLARPGELFF.

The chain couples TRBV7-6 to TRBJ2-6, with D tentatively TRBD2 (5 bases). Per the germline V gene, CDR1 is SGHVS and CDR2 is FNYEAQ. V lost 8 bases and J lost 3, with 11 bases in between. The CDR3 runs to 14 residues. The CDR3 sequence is CASARGRGANVLTF. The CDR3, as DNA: TGTGCCAGCGCTCGGGGTCGTGGGGCCAACGTCCTGACTTTC.

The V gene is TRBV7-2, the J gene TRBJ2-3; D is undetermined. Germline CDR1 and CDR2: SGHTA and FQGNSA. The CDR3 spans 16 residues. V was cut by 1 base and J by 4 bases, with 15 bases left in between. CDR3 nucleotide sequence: TGTGCCAGCAGCTTAGTGGGCGTGGGCGGATCAGATACGCAGTATTTT. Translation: CASSLVGVGGSDTQYF.

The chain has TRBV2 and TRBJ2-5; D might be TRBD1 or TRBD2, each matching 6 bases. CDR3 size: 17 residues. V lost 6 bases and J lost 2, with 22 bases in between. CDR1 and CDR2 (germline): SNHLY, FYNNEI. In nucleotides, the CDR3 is TGTGCCAGCAGATACCTTAGGGGGGTGTTTTTACAAGAGACCCAGTACTTC. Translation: CASRYLRGVFLQETQYF.

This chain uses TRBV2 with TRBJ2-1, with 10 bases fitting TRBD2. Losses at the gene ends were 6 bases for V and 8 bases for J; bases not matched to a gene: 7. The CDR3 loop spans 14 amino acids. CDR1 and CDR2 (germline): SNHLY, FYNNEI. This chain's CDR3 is CASRPGLAVDEQFF. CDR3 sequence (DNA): TGTGCCAGCAGACCAGGACTAGCGGTGGATGAGCAGTTCTTC.

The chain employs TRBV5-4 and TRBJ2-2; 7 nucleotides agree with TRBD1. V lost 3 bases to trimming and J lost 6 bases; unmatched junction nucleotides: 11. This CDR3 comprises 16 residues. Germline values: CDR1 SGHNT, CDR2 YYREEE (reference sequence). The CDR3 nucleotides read TGTGCCAGCAGCTCGCTAACCAGGGGGTTAGCCGGGGAGCTGTTTTTT. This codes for CASSSLTRGLAGELFF.

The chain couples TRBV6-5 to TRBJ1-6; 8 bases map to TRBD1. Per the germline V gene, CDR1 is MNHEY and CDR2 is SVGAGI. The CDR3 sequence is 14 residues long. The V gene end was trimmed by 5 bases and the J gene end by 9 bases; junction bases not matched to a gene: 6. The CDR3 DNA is TGTGCCAGCAGTGAGCGACAGGGGAGTTCACCCCTCCACTTT. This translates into CASSERQGSSPLHF.

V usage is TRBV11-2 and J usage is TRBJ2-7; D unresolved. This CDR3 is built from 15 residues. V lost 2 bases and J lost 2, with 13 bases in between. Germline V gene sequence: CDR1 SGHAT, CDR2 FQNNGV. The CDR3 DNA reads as TGTGCCAGCAGCTTATTCCCTGGCTCAGCCTACGAGCAGTACTTC. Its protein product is CASSLFPGSAYEQYF.

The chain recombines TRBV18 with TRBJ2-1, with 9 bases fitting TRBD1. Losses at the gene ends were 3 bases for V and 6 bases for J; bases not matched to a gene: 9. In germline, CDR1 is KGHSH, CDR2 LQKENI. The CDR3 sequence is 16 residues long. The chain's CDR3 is CASSPPPDRGPNEQFF. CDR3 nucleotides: TGTGCCAGCTCACCGCCTCCGGACAGGGGCCCCAATGAGCAGTTCTTC. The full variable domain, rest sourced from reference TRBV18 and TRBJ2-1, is NAGVMQNPRHLVRRRGQEARLRCSPMKGHSHVYWYRQLPEEGLKFMVYLQKENIIDESGMPKERFSAEFPKEGPSILRIQQVVRGDSAAYFCASSPPPDRGPNEQFFGPGTRLTVL.

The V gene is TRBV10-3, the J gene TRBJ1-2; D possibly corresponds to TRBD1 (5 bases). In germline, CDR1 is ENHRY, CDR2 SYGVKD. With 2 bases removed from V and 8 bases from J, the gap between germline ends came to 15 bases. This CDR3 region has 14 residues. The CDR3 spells CAISEGQGQWGYTF. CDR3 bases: TGTGCCATCAGTGAGGGGCAGGGTCAATGGGGCTACACCTTC.

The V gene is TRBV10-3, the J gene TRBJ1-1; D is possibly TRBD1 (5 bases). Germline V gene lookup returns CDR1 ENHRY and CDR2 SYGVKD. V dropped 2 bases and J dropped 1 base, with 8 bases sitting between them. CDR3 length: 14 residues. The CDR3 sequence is CAISEVQGNTEAFF. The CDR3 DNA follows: TGTGCCATCAGTGAGGTCCAGGGGAACACTGAAGCTTTCTTT.

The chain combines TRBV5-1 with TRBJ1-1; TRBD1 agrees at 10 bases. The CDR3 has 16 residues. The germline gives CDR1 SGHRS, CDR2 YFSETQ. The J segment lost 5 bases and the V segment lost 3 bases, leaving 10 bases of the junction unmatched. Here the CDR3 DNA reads TGCGCCAGCAGCTCATCGACAGGGGGCCGGGGAACTGAAGCTTTCTTT. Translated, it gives CASSSSTGGRGTEAFF.